Listed here are 6 T cell receptor beta chains from one sample, sequenced in a study of blood T cells in healthy people across ages. Then a second PCR, running about 6 to 11 cycles, was carried out with a sample-barcoded 5' primer and a J-beta primer mix. TCRdb called the 5' RACE reads again in MiXCR, with one record for every CDR3 protein. The table lists hundreds of thousands of distinct CDR3 sequences, more than 50% of them singletons. Sequenced sample: blood. All receptors come from a man aged 35 to 55 in good health.

This clonotype has only a few counts. The rearrangement joins TRBV20-1 to TRBJ2-5, with a weak D call TRBD2 (5 bases). This CDR3 comprises 13 residues. Per the germline V gene, CDR1 is DFQATT and CDR2 is SNEGSKA (reference sequence). V was clipped by 5 bases and J by 11 bases, with 21 bases between them. The CDR3 coding sequence is TGCAGTGCTCCTAGGACTGCAAACAATGAGCAGTACTTC. As protein: CSAPRTANNEQYF.

This chain uses TRBV7-2 with TRBJ1-2; D is ambiguous. V was trimmed by 3 bases and J by 8 bases, leaving 16 bases between them. Germline-derived CDR1 and CDR2 are SGHTA and FQGNSA. The CDR3 covers 14 residues. The CDR3 protein is CASSFERARAGYTF. The CDR3 coding sequence is TGTGCCAGCAGCTTCGAACGGGCGCGGGCGGGCTACACCTTC.

The J gene is TRBJ1-2, the V gene TRBV12-3 or TRBV12-4; 9 nucleotides align to TRBD1. Germline trimming cut 3 bases from V and 4 bases from J; bases unmatched to any gene: 6. The CDR3 is 15 amino acids. CDR3: CASSFGQGISYGYTF. CDR3 bases: TGTGCCAGCAGTTTCGGACAGGGGATTTCCTATGGCTACACCTTC.

This chain joins TRBV15 and TRBJ2-7; D possibly uses TRBD1 or TRBD2 (6 bases each). The DNA end lines up better with TRBJ2-5; the J call may be wrong. Germline V CDR1 and CDR2: LNHNV, YYDKDF (reference sequence). The CDR3 extends over 16 amino acids. This chain's CDR3 is CATSRDWGARTETQYF. CDR3 coding DNA: TGTGCCACCAGCAGAGATTGGGGGGCCCGTACGGAGACCCAGTACTTC.

This rearrangement joins TRBV12-3 or TRBV12-4 to TRBJ1-1, with unresolved D. The length of the CDR3 is 14 residues. V was clipped by 1 base and J by 3 bases, with 9 bases between them. CDR3 nucleotides: TGTGCCAGCAGTTTAGAATCCAGATACACTGAAGCTTTCTTT. Encoded protein: CASSLESRYTEAFF.

The V call is TRBV12-3 or TRBV12-4, the J call TRBJ2-7, with a possible D match to TRBD1 (6 bases). The CDR3 loop spans 15 amino acids. V was clipped by 6 bases and J by 5 bases, with 20 bases between them. The DNA for the CDR3 is TGTGCCAGCAGCTATTATGACAGGCCCCTCCACGAGCAGTACTTC. This codes for CASSYYDRPLHEQYF.